These 17 T cell receptor beta chains were all obtained from the same sample, sequenced in a study of blood T cell repertoires in COVID-19. The protocol was immunoSEQ multiplex PCR, while the TCRdb copy is restricted to in-frame clones and leaves out a portion. The table has approximately 40,000 clones, 70% to 90% seen once. Material for sequencing was peripheral blood. Every receptor here comes from a human donor in a cohort sampled during active COVID-19.

This clone was detected once. The V call is TRBV28, the J call TRBJ1-4; 8 nucleotides line up with TRBD1. Trimming took 6 bases from V and 0 from J; bases not matched to a gene: 9. The CDR3 spans 17 residues. Germline V gene sequence: CDR1 MDHEN, CDR2 SYDVKM. CDR3 nucleotide sequence: TGTGCCAGCAGCTCTAGACAGGGGTATTCAACTAATGAAAAACTGTTTTTT. It specifies CASSSRQGYSTNEKLFF. Together with reference TRBV28 and TRBJ1-4, the CDR3 gives the full variable domain: DVKVTQSSRYLVKRTGEKVFLECVQDMDHENMFWYRQDPGLGLRLIYFSYDVKMKEKGDIPEGYSVSREKKERFSLILESASTNQTSMYLCASSSRQGYSTNEKLFFGSGTQLSVL.

The chain links TRBV5-6 to TRBJ1-3; TRBD1 is a possible D gene (6 bases). The germline CDR1 and CDR2 sequences are SGHDT and YYEEEE. CDR3 length equals 14 residues. Trimming took 0 bases from V and 9 from J, leaving 13 bases between them. CDR3 coding DNA: TGTGCCAGCAGCTTGGCAGGGGCACCGGGCACCATATATTTT. It yields the protein CASSLAGAPGTIYF.

V gene TRBV6-2 or TRBV6-3 combines with J gene TRBJ2-1; the match to TRBD1 covers 7 bases. The length of the CDR3 is 16 residues. The germline gives CDR1 MNHEY, CDR2 SVGEGT. V shed 4 bases, J shed 1 base, and the junction held 7 bases outside the gene matches. CDR3 amino acids: CASSFVRTGSYNEQFF. The CDR3 DNA sequence: TGTGCCAGCAGTTTCGTACGGACAGGTTCCTACAATGAGCAGTTCTTC.

The chain recombines TRBV9 with TRBJ1-2; 9 nucleotides align to TRBD1. Germline assignment: CDR1 SGDLS and CDR2 YYNGEE. J gave up 0 bases and V 4 bases, and 4 bases lay outside the gene matches. The CDR3 totals 15 residues. The CDR3 nucleotides read TGTGCCAGCAGCCCTCGGACAGGGGCTAACTATGGCTACACCTTC. Translated: CASSPRTGANYGYTF.

This clone has a handful of counts. This chain uses TRBV11-3 with TRBJ2-1; tentative D call: TRBD1 (5 bases). Germline values: CDR1 SGHNT, CDR2 YENEEA. This CDR3 comprises 16 residues. With 1 base removed from V and 5 bases from J, the gap between germline ends came to 15 bases. The CDR3, as DNA: TGTGCCAGCAGCTTAGGTTCGACAGCTACTAACAATGAGCAGTTCTTC. Its translation is CASSLGSTATNNEQFF.

In its sample, this clone was seen a few times. CDR3 in DNA: TGCGCCAGCAGCCCGTCCCGGGACAAGGAGACCCAGTACTTC. Translation: CASSPSRDKETQYF. This rearrangement joins TRBV10-1 to TRBJ2-5; D is possibly TRBD1 (6 bases). V was clipped by 6 bases and J by 5 bases, with 16 bases between them. The CDR3 length is 14 residues. Germline CDR1 and CDR2: WNHNN and SYGVQD (reference sequence).

The CDR3 protein is CASQLLPYATNEKLFF. The CDR3 bases are TGCGCCAGCCAACTCCTCCCGTACGCAACTAATGAAAAACTGTTTTTT. The chain uses TRBV5-1 and TRBJ1-4; D gene uncertain. The germline gives CDR1 SGHRS, CDR2 YFSETQ. V lost 7 bases and J 0 bases, leaving 16 bases between the germline ends. There are 16 residues in the CDR3.

The CDR3 spells CASSKQAEAFF. The CDR3, as DNA: TGTGCCAGCAGTAAACAGGCTGAAGCTTTCTTT. This sequence joins TRBV2 and TRBJ1-1, with TRBD1 as a possible D gene (5 bases). CDR1 is SNHLY and CDR2 is FYNNEI in the germline V gene. The CDR3 covers 11 residues. The V gene lost 5 bases and the J gene lost 6 bases, with 7 bases spanning the gap.

This chain links TRBV6-1 with TRBJ2-2, with TRBD1 matching 9 bases. From germline, CDR1 is MNHNS and CDR2 SASEGT. This CDR3 has 14 residues. With V trimmed by 2 bases and J by 6 bases, 1 base remained unmatched. The CDR3: CASSEYRGPGELFF. The CDR3 nucleotides read TGTGCCAGCAGTGAATACAGGGGGCCCGGGGAGCTGTTTTTT.

J is TRBJ1-5 and V is TRBV5-5, with no clear D. V was pared by 4 bases and J by 6 bases, with 17 bases between. This CDR3 contains 15 residues. Germline-derived CDR1 and CDR2 are SGHKS and YYEKEE (reference sequence). As DNA, the CDR3 is TGTGCCAGCAGCACTGGCCTTCGACGCGGTCAGCCCCAGCATTTT. Protein sequence: CASSTGLRRGQPQHF.

The rearrangement uses TRBV28 and TRBJ2-7; TRBD1 is a possible D gene (5 bases). Germline-derived CDR1 and CDR2 are MDHEN and SYDVKM. The V gene lost 6 bases and the J gene lost 7 bases, with 25 bases spanning the gap. This CDR3 is 16 amino acids long. The CDR3 nucleotides read TGTGCCAGCAGCCAAATCAGGAACAGGCCCTTTGGGGAGCAGTACTTC. Residues: CASSQIRNRPFGEQYF.

This sequence joins TRBV9 and TRBJ2-1; possibly TRBD2 for D (5 bases). V lost 4 bases, J lost 4 bases, and 9 bases lay in between. There are 13 residues in the CDR3. Germline V CDR1 and CDR2: SGDLS, YYNGEE. The CDR3 region is CASSPRGYNEQFF. CDR3 nucleotide sequence: TGTGCCAGCAGCCCCCGCGGGTACAATGAGCAGTTCTTC.

This chain joins TRBV7-9 and TRBJ2-6; D not resolved. Trimming cost V 3 bases and J 2 bases, with 8 bases left between them. The CDR3 contains 15 residues. Germline loops: CDR1 SEHNR, CDR2 FQNEAQ (reference sequence). DNA of the CDR3: TGTGCCAGCAGCTTTGGCAGGCCTGGGGCCAACGTCCTGACTTTC. This sequence encodes CASSFGRPGANVLTF.

The CDR3 region has the DNA TGCGCCAGCAGTGAGTCTGTGCCGTGGACAGGGGTTTCACCCCTCCACTTT. Encoded protein: CASSESVPWTGVSPLHF. The chain is built from TRBV10-1 and TRBJ1-6; the match to TRBD1 covers 9 bases. This CDR3 region has 17 residues. CDR1 WNHNN and CDR2 SYGVQD come from the germline V gene (reference sequence). V was clipped by 0 bases and J by 9 bases; unmatched bases: 9.

The V gene is TRBV10-2, the J gene TRBJ2-2, with 7 bases matching TRBD2. The germline V gene has CDR1 WSHSY and CDR2 SAAADI. V shed 7 bases and J 2 bases; nucleotides not matched to a gene: 10. The CDR3 contains 16 residues. CDR3 region: CASTPETSINTGELFF. The CDR3 DNA follows: TGCGCCAGCACTCCTGAGACTAGCATCAACACCGGGGAGCTGTTTTTT.

The rearrangement uses TRBV19 and TRBJ1-5; 7 bases agree with TRBD1. Trimming removed 4 bases from V and 7 bases from J; junction bases left unmatched: 13. Germline CDR1 is LNHDA and CDR2 is SQIVND (reference sequence). This CDR3 is built from 16 residues. The CDR3 sequence: CASSNIGGQGGQPQHF. The CDR3 nucleotides are TGTGCCAGTAGTAATATTGGCGGTCAGGGGGGACAGCCCCAGCATTTT.

The V and J genes are TRBV5-1 and TRBJ2-1, with D unresolved. The CDR3 length is 15 residues. V was cut by 0 bases and J by 6 bases, with 13 bases left in between. The germline CDR1 and CDR2 sequences are SGHRS and YFSETQ. The CDR3: CASSLGSSRGNEQFF. CDR3 nucleotides: TGCGCCAGCAGCTTGGGTTCCTCTCGAGGCAATGAGCAGTTCTTC.